The rows below give T cell receptor beta chains drawn from one sample of a study of human T cells and chemical hapten exposure. In TCRdb, the RACE reads were re-called with MiXCR into one record per CDR3 protein. This table holds tens of thousands of distinct CDR3 sequences, 8% to 13% found once. The starting material was whole blood, obtained in connection with sensitization to the hapten diphenylcyclopropenone (DPC). Receptors originate from a man aged 35 to 55 with alopecia areata. Some clones in this sample may be carry-over from other donors' samples. The CDR3 runs from the conserved cysteine through the conserved F or W. Each record gives: V gene, J gene, clone size, D gene, CDR3 protein, CDR3 DNA. D genes are given only for firm matches. Only part of the rows carry a size: once, few, many, or a class if the clone is expanded.

>TRBV6-2/TRBV6-3|TRBJ2-3|few|.
CASRAGAYTQYF
TGTGCCAGCAGGGCCGGGGCTTATACGCAGTATTTT
>TRBV28|TRBJ2-3|.|.
CASSLVKRISTDTQYF
TGTGCCAGCAGTTTAGTGAAAAGGATTTCTACAGATACGCAGTATTTT
>TRBV29-1|TRBJ2-3|few|.
CSVVVSGKADTQYF
TGCAGCGTCGTCGTTAGCGGTAAGGCAGATACGCAGTATTTT
>TRBV5-1|TRBJ2-1|.|.
CASSPWGHEQFF
TGCGCCAGCAGTCCCTGGGGCCATGAGCAGTTCTTC
>TRBV28|TRBJ2-3|many|.
CASSLGGSADTQYF
TGTGCCAGCAGTTTGGGCGGTTCGGCAGATACGCAGTATTTT
>TRBV29-1|TRBJ2-1|many|.
CSVISRNEQFF
TGCAGCGTTATCTCTCGAAATGAGCAGTTCTTC
>TRBV5-1|TRBJ1-1|few|TRBD1
CASTQGANTEAFF
TGCGCCAGCACCCAGGGGGCGAACACTGAAGCTTTCTTT
>TRBV7-8|TRBJ2-1|.|.
CASSTGPPGFPF
TGTGCCAGCAGCACAGGCCCTCCCGGGTTTCCCTTC
>TRBV27|TRBJ2-3|few|.
CASSSGYRTDTQYF
TGTGCCAGCAGTTCTGGGTACCGCACAGATACGCAGTATTTT
>TRBV6-4|TRBJ2-1|few|TRBD2
CASSDSSGSSYEQFF
TGTGCCAGCAGTGACTCTAGCGGGAGTAGCTATGAGCAGTTCTTC
>TRBV5-1|TRBJ1-1|many|.
CASSPGDSAEAFF
TGCGCCAGCAGCCCAGGGGATAGTGCTGAAGCTTTCTTT
>TRBV4-2|TRBJ2-2|few|.
CASSQENFSPTGELFF
TGTGCCAGCAGCCAAGAAAACTTTAGTCCCACCGGGGAGCTGTTTTTT
>TRBV7-9|TRBJ1-1|many|.
CASSLEGGGTEAFF
TGTGCCAGCAGCTTGGAGGGAGGCGGCACTGAAGCTTTCTTT
>TRBV10-3|TRBJ2-1|few|.
CAIRDERAVFF
TGTGCCATCAGGGACGAGAGGGCTGTGTTCTTC
>TRBV7-2|TRBJ2-3|.|.
CASSLDLTEDTQYF
TGTGCCAGCAGCTTAGACCTAACGGAAGATACGCAGTATTTT
>TRBV4-3|TRBJ2-7|few|.
CASSQDKGHAEQYF
TGCGCCAGCAGCCAAGATAAGGGGCACGCCGAGCAGTACTTC
>TRBV29-1|TRBJ2-3|few|.
CSVDASVSTDTQYF
TGCAGCGTTGACGCTAGCGTAAGCACAGATACGCAGTATTTT
>TRBV7-2|TRBJ2-1|.|.
CASSPEFGEQFF
TGTGCCAGCAGCCCCGAGTTCGGTGAGCAGTTCTTC
>TRBV20-1|TRBJ2-7|.|TRBD2
CSTPPSGGIYEQYF
TGCAGTACCCCCCCCAGCGGGGGAATCTACGAGCAGTACTTC
>TRBV20-1|TRBJ1-2|few|.
CSAGQSNYGYTF
TGCAGTGCCGGACAGTCAAACTATGGCTACACCTTC
>TRBV5-4|TRBJ2-1|.|.
CASSQQGGDEQFF
TGTGCCAGCAGCCAACAGGGGGGGGATGAGCAGTTCTTC
>TRBV29-1|TRBJ2-5|many|.
CSVSLQLRVETQYF
TGCAGCGTTTCCCTACAGCTGCGGGTAGAGACCCAGTACTTC
>TRBV24-1|TRBJ1-5|few|.
CATSFSYNRQPQHF
TGTGCCACCAGTTTTTCTTATAATAGGCAGCCCCAGCATTTT
>TRBV4-3|TRBJ1-5|few|.
CASSQAPAASGSHQPQHF
TGCGCCAGCAGCCAAGCCCCCGCTGCCTCTGGGAGCCATCAGCCCCAGCATTTT
>TRBV5-1|TRBJ1-3|few|.
CASSSVSGGNTIYF
TGCGCCAGCAGCTCCGTTTCAGGTGGAAACACCATATATTTT
>TRBV6-5|TRBJ1-1|.|.
CASRQRDTEAFF
TGTGCCAGCAGGCAAAGGGACACCGAAGCTTTCTTT
>TRBV19|TRBJ2-7|.|.
CASKDHGHEQYF
TGTGCCAGTAAGGACCATGGGCACGAGCAGTACTTC
>TRBV29-1|TRBJ2-3|.|.
CSAEPRSSTDTQYF
TGCAGCGCTGAGCCCAGGTCCAGCACAGATACGCAGTATTTT
>TRBV6-6|TRBJ2-1|.|TRBD2
CASSFSGTSGRTNEQFF
TGTGCCAGCAGCTTTTCCGGGACTAGCGGGAGAACAAATGAGCAGTTCTTC
>TRBV28|TRBJ2-1|.|TRBD2
CASSLAGVDEQFF
TGTGCCAGCAGTCTAGCGGGAGTCGATGAGCAGTTCTTC
>TRBV20-1|TRBJ2-1|.|.
CSARDLIAHNEQFF
TGCAGTGCTAGAGACTTGATCGCGCACAATGAGCAGTTCTTC
>TRBV5-1|TRBJ2-1|.|.
CASSLGQRGDEQFF
TGCGCCAGCAGCCTGGGACAGAGGGGGGATGAGCAGTTCTTC
>TRBV21-1|TRBJ1-1|many|.
CASSKEDLDTEAFF
TGTGCCAGCAGCAAAGAGGACCTGGACACTGAAGCTTTCTTT
>TRBV27|TRBJ1-5|.|.
CASSRVSNQPQHF
TGTGCCAGCAGTAGGGTGAGCAATCAGCCCCAGCATTTT
>TRBV7-9|TRBJ2-3|few|.
CASSPESSVDTQYF
TGTGCCAGCAGCCCAGAGTCCTCCGTAGATACGCAGTATTTT
>TRBV24-1|TRBJ2-1|many|.
CATSDPLRLGGNEQFF
TGTGCCACCAGTGATCCACTCAGACTCGGAGGAAATGAGCAGTTCTTC
>TRBV10-3|TRBJ2-3|many|TRBD2
CAISESAGGTDTQYF
TGTGCCATCAGTGAGTCAGCGGGAGGCACAGATACGCAGTATTTT
>TRBV28|TRBJ2-7|few|.
CASGQDFSYEQYF
TGTGCCAGCGGGCAGGATTTCTCCTACGAGCAGTACTTC
>TRBV30|TRBJ2-7|.|.
CAWIPTKSCEQYF
TGTGCCTGGATACCTACCAAGTCCTGCGAGCAGTACTTC
>TRBV29-1|TRBJ2-6|few|.
CSVGLDSGANVLTF
TGCAGCGTTGGTCTAGACTCTGGGGCCAACGTCCTGACTTTC
>TRBV27|TRBJ1-5|few|.
CASTYTKGQPQHF
TGTGCCAGCACTTACACGAAGGGACAGCCCCAGCATTTT
>TRBV11-2|TRBJ1-6|few|.
CASSLATVKGGYNSPLHF
TGTGCCAGCAGCTTAGCAACTGTCAAGGGCGGCTATAATTCACCCCTCCACTTT
>TRBV7-8|TRBJ2-2|.|TRBD2
CASSLGAGMNTGELFF
TGTGCCAGCAGCTTAGGAGCGGGAATGAACACCGGGGAGCTGTTTTTT
>TRBV18|TRBJ2-3|few|.
CASSPFSGSGTDTQYF
TGTGCCAGCTCACCATTTTCGGGGTCCGGCACAGATACGCAGTATTTT
>TRBV6-2/TRBV6-3|TRBJ2-3|.|TRBD2
CASSGGTGTRYGDTQYF
TGTGCCAGCAGTGGGGGGACCGGGACTAGGTACGGAGATACGCAGTATTTT
>TRBV7-2|TRBJ2-2|.|.
CASSLFTANTGELFF
TGTGCCAGCAGCTTATTCACAGCGAACACCGGGGAGCTGTTTTTT
>TRBV5-6|TRBJ2-5|few|.
CASSLGGNLPYGETQYF
TGTGCCAGCAGCCTAGGGGGGAACCTACCTTATGGGGAGACCCAGTACTTC
>TRBV4-2|TRBJ1-2|.|TRBD1
CASSQGGQGNYGYTF
TGTGCCAGCAGCCAAGGCGGACAGGGGAACTATGGCTACACCTTC
>TRBV7-2|TRBJ2-7|many|.
CASSQDPVRVQYF
TGTGCCAGCAGCCAGGACCCGGTGCGAGTTCAGTACTTC
>TRBV7-2|TRBJ2-3|few|TRBD1
CASSLEQGQTDTQYF
TGTGCCAGCAGCTTAGAACAGGGGCAGACAGATACGCAGTATTTT
>TRBV19|TRBJ1-2|few|TRBD1
CASSSPGTAQPNYGYTF
TGTGCCAGTAGTTCCCCTGGGACAGCACAACCTAATTATGGCTACACCTTC
>TRBV9|TRBJ2-1|.|.
CASSVEGSLVLFF
TGTGCCAGCAGCGTAGAGGGCTCTCTAGTTCTGTTCTTC
>TRBV20-1|TRBJ1-4|few|.
CSARGGINEKLFF
TGCAGTGCTAGAGGGGGGATTAATGAAAAACTGTTTTTT
>TRBV7-2|TRBJ2-7|.|TRBD2
CASSPAPTSDRSYEQYF
TGTGCCAGCAGCCCCGCCCCAACTAGCGATCGCTCCTACGAGCAGTACTTC
>TRBV2|TRBJ2-7|many|TRBD1
CASSTDRDYEQYF
TGTGCCAGCAGTACGGACAGGGACTACGAGCAGTACTTC
>TRBV2|TRBJ1-1|.|.
CATDMGTEAFF
TGTGCCACCGACATGGGCACTGAAGCTTTCTTT
>TRBV29-1|TRBJ2-5|.|.
CSVRTRANQETQYF
TGCAGCGTACGGACTCGGGCGAACCAAGAGACCCAGTACTTC